Each of the 13 T cell receptor beta chains below was sequenced from the same sample in a study of cytomegalovirus exposure and HLA in healthy donors. A multiplex PCR was run with 60 Vbeta primers and 13 Jbeta primers. The table came from immunoSEQ multiplex PCR; TCRdb's copy has only in-frame clones and leaves some out. The data contain roughly 150,000 clones, approximately 71% of them singletons. Input material: PBMCs. The source is a young woman in good health and CMV-seropositive.

The CDR3 loop is CASSQTSGGIAGGADTQYF. The CDR3 nucleotides read TGCGCCAGCAGCCAAACTAGCGGGGGGATTGCTGGGGGAGCAGATACGCAGTATTTT. The gene calls are TRBV5-1 and TRBJ2-3; 12 bases are a match to TRBD2. The CDR3 sequence is 19 residues long. After removal of 4 bases from V and 4 bases from J, the junction contained 16 bases not matched to a gene. Per the germline V gene, CDR1 is SGHRS and CDR2 is YFSETQ.

The rearrangement joins TRBV10-3 to TRBJ2-7; 7 positions match TRBD1. J gave up 5 bases and V 3 bases, and 4 bases lay outside the gene matches. CDR3 length: 13 residues. Germline V gives CDR1 ENHRY, CDR2 SYGVKD. The CDR3 region is CAISDIGGDEQYF. The CDR3 bases are TGTGCCATCAGTGATATAGGGGGCGACGAGCAGTACTTC.

This chain connects TRBV19 to TRBJ1-2, with D possibly being TRBD1 (6 bases). Germline V CDR1 and CDR2: LNHDA, SQIVND (reference sequence). V was trimmed by 4 bases and J by 6 bases, leaving 24 bases between them. The CDR3 covers 17 residues. This chain's CDR3 is CASSSDNIRGFKDGYTF. DNA of the CDR3: TGTGCCAGTAGTAGCGACAACATCAGGGGCTTCAAGGATGGCTACACCTTC.

V gene TRBV18 combines with J gene TRBJ2-3, with TRBD2 matching over 8 bases. The CDR3 consists of 19 residues. With V trimmed by 1 base and J by 1 base, 13 bases remained unmatched. Per germline, CDR1 KGHSH and CDR2 LQKENI. CDR3 sequence reads: CASSPQGAGDPGGTDTQYF. CDR3 nucleotides: TGTGCCAGCTCACCACAAGGAGCGGGGGACCCTGGGGGCACAGATACGCAGTATTTT.

This clone was counted a few times. The chain links TRBV6-1 to TRBJ2-3; D gene uncertain. With 5 bases removed from V and 6 bases from J, the gap between germline ends came to 6 bases. The CDR3 has 11 residues. CDR1 is MNHNS and CDR2 is SASEGT in the germline V gene. The CDR3 DNA reads TGTGCCAGCAGTCTGGAGGATACGCAGTATTTT. It is translated as CASSLEDTQYF.

The chain carries TRBV6-5 and TRBJ1-2, with 11 bases lining up with TRBD1. This CDR3 is 14 amino acids long. Germline lookup yields CDR1 MNHEY and CDR2 SVGAGI. V gave up 5 bases and J gave up 5 bases; unmatched junction bases: 4. In nucleotides, the CDR3 is TGTGCCAGCAGTAGGACAGGGGGCGTGTATGGCTACACCTTC. Translation: CASSRTGGVYGYTF.

The rearrangement joins TRBV7-2 to TRBJ2-7, with D possibly TRBD2 on 5 matching bases. Germline V gene sequence: CDR1 SGHTA, CDR2 FQGNSA. Deletions cut 5 bases from V and 5 bases from J, with 13 bases between. The CDR3 covers 13 residues. The CDR3 DNA reads TGTGCCAGCAGCACCTCCCCGGGGAACGAGCAGTACTTC. It yields the protein CASSTSPGNEQYF.

This rearrangement joins TRBV29-1 to TRBJ2-2; 9 bases line up with TRBD1. The CDR3 consists of 14 residues. CDR1 and CDR2 (germline): SQVTM, ANQGSEA. The ends lost 6 bases at V and 3 bases at J; junction bases unmatched: 5. The CDR3 DNA follows: TGCAGCGTACCGGGACAGGGAGACACCGGGGAGCTGTTTTTT. Translated, it gives CSVPGQGDTGELFF.

This sequence joins TRBV2 and TRBJ2-7; tentatively, D is TRBD1 (6 bases). The CDR3 runs 15 residues. Germline values: CDR1 SNHLY, CDR2 FYNNEI. Trimming took 1 base from V and 2 from J, leaving 12 bases between them. The CDR3 sequence: CASSEGVEGAYEQYF. As DNA, the CDR3 is TGTGCCAGCAGTGAAGGGGTTGAGGGGGCCTACGAGCAGTACTTC.

A single count supports this clone. For the CDR3, the DNA is TGTGCCAGCAGTGAATACATAGGGAGGAGCTACGAGCAGTACTTC. Amino acids: CASSEYIGRSYEQYF. This sequence joins TRBV6-1 and TRBJ2-7, with a tentative D call TRBD2 (6 bases). V lost 2 bases and J lost 3, with 14 bases in between. The CDR3 spans 15 residues. Germline CDR1 is MNHNS and CDR2 is SASEGT.

V and J are TRBV6-1 and TRBJ1-5, with a possible D match to TRBD1 (5 bases). Germline V CDR1 and CDR2: MNHNS, SASEGT. Between the trimmed V and J ends, which lost 2 bases and 7 bases, there was a span of 9 bases. CDR3 length: 13 amino acids. CDR3 residues: CASSEQGGQPQHF. The CDR3 bases are TGTGCCAGCAGTGAACAGGGAGGCCAGCCCCAGCATTTT.

The chain carries TRBV30 and TRBJ1-1; a weak D match, TRBD1 (6 bases). The CDR3 length is 14 residues. V was trimmed by 2 bases and J by 1 base, leaving 11 bases between them. Germline CDR1 GTSNPN, CDR2 SVGIG (reference sequence). The CDR3 sequence: CAWSPGHGNTEAFF. As DNA, the CDR3 is TGTGCCTGGAGTCCGGGACACGGGAACACTGAAGCTTTCTTT.

V and J are TRBV7-9 and TRBJ2-1; TRBD1 is a possible D gene (6 bases). V gave up 3 bases and J gave up 6 bases, with 15 bases separating them. The length of the CDR3 is 15 residues. Germline lookup yields CDR1 SEHNR and CDR2 FQNEAQ (reference sequence). CDR3: CASSFFGGRSNEQFF. CDR3 bases: TGTGCCAGCAGCTTTTTTGGGGGCCGGTCCAATGAGCAGTTCTTC.